The next 2 T cell receptor beta chains were all read from a single sample in a study of T cell clusters in autoimmune cytopenias. One tube held mixed TRB-A and TRB-B primer pools for touch-down PCR. Reprocessing the multiplex PCR reads, TCRdb reports a single entry for every CDR3 protein and omits DNA. This sample contains some 11,000 distinct CDR3 sequences. TRB was amplified from 250 ng of peripheral blood genomic DNA per sample. Sample: peripheral blood. The receptors were sampled from a human donor with an autoimmune cytopenia or autoimmune hepatitis (not recorded which).

The chain carries TRBV6-5 and TRBJ2-5; with no DNA, the TCRdb D assignment of TRBD2 cannot be verified. CDR3 size: 14 residues. The V gene's germline CDR1 is MNHEY and CDR2 SVGAGI. CDR3: CASSLLLAKETQYF.

The chain recombines TRBV19 with TRBJ2-1; TCRdb names TRBD2, which stays unverified in the absence of DNA. Germline values: CDR1 LNHDA, CDR2 SQIVND (reference sequence). The CDR3 spans 17 residues. The chain's CDR3 is CASSIGGAGGPGNEQFF.